The text below deals with one TCR beta chain. The antigen is unknown. TCRdb keeps only in-frame clones here, not all; method: immunoSEQ multiplex PCR. The data show approximately 24,000 clones, with about 95% seen just once and around 0.82% held by the top ten. This sample was taken from a study of graft-versus-host responses after intestinal transplantation. As for the study in general: Anti-thymocyte globulin induction was given to all recipients, followed by tacrolimus and steroids for around three years. Study outcomes and limitations: Recipient bone marrow held GvH clones, some seen earlier in ileum or blood.

J gave up 5 bases and V 2 bases, and 0 bases lay outside the gene matches. The germline gives CDR1 GTSNPN, CDR2 SVGIG (reference sequence). The CDR3 extends over 13 amino acids. Sequencing used PBMCs, obtained nearly 31 days after intestinal transplant. The receptor was isolated from a human patient who received an intestinal transplant, so some T cells may come from the graft donor. The chain joins TRBV30 to TRBJ2-1, with 10 bases lining up with TRBD2. CDR3 protein: CAWSSGRDNEQFF. CDR3 bases: TGTGCCTGGAGTAGCGGGAGGGACAATGAGCAGTTCTTC.